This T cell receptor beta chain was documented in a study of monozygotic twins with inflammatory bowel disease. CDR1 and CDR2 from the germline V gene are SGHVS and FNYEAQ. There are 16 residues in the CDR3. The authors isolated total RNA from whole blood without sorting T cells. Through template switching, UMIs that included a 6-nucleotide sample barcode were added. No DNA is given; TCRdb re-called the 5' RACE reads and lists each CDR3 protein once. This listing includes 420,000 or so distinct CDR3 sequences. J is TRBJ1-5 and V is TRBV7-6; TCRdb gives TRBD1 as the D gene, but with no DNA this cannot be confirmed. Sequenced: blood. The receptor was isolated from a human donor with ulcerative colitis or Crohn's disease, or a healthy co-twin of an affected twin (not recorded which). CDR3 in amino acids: CASSLGTTGSNQPQHF.